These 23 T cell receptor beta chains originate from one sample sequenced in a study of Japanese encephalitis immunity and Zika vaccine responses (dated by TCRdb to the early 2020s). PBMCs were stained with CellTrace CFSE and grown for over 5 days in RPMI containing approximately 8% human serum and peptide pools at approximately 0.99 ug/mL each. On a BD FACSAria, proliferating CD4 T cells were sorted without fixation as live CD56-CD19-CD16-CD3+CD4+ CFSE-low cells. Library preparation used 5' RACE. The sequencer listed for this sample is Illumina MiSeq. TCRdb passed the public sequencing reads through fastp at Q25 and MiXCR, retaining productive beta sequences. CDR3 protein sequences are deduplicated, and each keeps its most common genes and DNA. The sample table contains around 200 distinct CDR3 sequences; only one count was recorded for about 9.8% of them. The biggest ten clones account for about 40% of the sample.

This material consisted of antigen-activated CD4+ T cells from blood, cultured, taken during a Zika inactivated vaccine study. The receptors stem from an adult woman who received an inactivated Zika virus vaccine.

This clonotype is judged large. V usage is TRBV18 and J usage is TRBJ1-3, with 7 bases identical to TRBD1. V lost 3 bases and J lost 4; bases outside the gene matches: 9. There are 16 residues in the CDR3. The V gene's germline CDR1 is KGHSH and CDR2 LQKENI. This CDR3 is CASSPALQGFGNTIYF. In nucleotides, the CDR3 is TGTGCCAGCTCACCGGCCCTACAGGGGTTCGGAAACACCATATATTTT.

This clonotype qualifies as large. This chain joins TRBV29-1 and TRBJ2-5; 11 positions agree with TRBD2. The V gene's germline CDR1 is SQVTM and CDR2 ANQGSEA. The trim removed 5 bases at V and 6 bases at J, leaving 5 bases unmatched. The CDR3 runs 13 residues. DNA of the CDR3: TGCAGCGTTCAGACTAGCGGGGTGAAGACCCAGTACTTC. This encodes CSVQTSGVKTQYF.

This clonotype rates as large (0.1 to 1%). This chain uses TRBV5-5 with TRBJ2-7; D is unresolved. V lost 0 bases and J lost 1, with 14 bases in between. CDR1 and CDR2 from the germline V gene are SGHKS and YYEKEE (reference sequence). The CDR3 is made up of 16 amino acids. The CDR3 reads CASSLVSGSLSYEQYF. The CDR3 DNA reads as TGTGCCAGCAGCTTGGTGTCAGGCTCTCTGTCCTACGAGCAGTACTTC.

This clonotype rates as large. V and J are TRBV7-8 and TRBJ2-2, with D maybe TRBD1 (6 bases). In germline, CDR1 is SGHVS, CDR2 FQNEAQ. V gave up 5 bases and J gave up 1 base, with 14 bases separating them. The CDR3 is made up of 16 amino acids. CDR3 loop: CASSLRSRGNTGELFF. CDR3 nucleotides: TGTGCCAGCAGCCTAAGGTCCAGGGGGAACACCGGGGAGCTGTTTTTT.

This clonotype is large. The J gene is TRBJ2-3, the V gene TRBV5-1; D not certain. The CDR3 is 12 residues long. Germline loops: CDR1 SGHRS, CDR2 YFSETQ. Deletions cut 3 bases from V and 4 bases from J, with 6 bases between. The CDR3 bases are TGCGCCAGCAGCTCACCAGCAGATACGCAGTATTTT. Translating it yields CASSSPADTQYF.

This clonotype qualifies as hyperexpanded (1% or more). This CDR3 is CASSVEGATNEKLFF. CDR3 in DNA: TGTGCCAGCAGCGTAGAGGGGGCGACTAATGAAAAACTGTTTTTT. The chain is built from TRBV9 and TRBJ1-4, with TRBD1 matching 7 bases. The V segment lost 0 bases and the J segment 2 bases; nucleotides outside the gene matches: 1. Germline CDR1 SGDLS, CDR2 YYNGEE. The CDR3 consists of 15 residues.

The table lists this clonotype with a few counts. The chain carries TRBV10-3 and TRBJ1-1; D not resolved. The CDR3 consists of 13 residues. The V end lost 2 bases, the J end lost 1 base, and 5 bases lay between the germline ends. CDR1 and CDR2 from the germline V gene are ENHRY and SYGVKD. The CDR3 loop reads CAISETQNTEAFF. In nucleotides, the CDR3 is TGTGCCATCAGTGAGACCCAGAACACTGAAGCTTTCTTT.

This CDR3 is CSAIAGSEVPYNEQFF. Here the CDR3 DNA reads TGCAGTGCTATCGCGGGGAGTGAGGTCCCCTACAATGAGCAGTTCTTC. The chain combines TRBV20-1 with TRBJ2-1, with D possibly TRBD2 on 6 matching bases. Trimming pared 4 bases from V and 2 bases from J, leaving 18 bases between. This CDR3 is 16 amino acids long. Germline CDR1 is DFQATT and CDR2 is SNEGSKA (reference sequence).

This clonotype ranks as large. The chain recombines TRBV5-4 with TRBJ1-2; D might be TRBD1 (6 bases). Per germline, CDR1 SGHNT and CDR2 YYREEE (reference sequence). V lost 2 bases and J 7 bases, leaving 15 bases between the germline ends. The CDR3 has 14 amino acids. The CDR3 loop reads CASSFGGASSGYTF. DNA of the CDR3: TGTGCCAGCAGCTTCGGGGGGGCTTCCTCTGGCTACACCTTC.

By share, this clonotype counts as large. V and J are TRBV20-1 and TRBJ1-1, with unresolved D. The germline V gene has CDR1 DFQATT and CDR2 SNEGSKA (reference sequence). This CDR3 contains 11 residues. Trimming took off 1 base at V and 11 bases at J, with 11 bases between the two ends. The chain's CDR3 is CSARALAQAFF. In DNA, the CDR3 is TGCAGTGCTAGAGCTCTGGCCCAGGCTTTCTTT.

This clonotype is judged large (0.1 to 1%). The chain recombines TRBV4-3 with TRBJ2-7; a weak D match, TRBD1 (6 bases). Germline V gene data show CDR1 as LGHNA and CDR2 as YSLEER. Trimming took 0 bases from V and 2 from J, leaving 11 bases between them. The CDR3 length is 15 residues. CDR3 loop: CASSQDPGTTYEQYF. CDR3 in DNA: TGCGCCAGCAGCCAAGATCCGGGGACAACCTACGAGCAGTACTTC.

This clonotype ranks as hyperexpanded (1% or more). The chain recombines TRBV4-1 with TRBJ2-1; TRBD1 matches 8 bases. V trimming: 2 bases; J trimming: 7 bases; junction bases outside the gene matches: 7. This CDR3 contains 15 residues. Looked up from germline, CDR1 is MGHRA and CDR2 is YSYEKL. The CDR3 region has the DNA TGCGCCAGCAGCCAACCGGGACAGGTTATGAATGAGCAGTTCTTC. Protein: CASSQPGQVMNEQFF.

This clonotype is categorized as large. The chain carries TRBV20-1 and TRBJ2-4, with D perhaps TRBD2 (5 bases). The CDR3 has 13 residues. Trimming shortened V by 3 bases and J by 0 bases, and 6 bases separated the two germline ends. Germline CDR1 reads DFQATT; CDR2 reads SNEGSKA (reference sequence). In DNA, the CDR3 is TGCAGTGCTAGGGAGGTAGCCAAAAACATTCAGTACTTC. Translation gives CSAREVAKNIQYF.

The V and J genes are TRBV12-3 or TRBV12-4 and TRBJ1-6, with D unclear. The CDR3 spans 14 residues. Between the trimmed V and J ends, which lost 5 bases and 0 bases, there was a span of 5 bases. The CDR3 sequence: CASSTGSYNSPLHF. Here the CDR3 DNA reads TGTGCCAGCAGTACGGGCTCCTATAATTCACCCCTCCACTTT.

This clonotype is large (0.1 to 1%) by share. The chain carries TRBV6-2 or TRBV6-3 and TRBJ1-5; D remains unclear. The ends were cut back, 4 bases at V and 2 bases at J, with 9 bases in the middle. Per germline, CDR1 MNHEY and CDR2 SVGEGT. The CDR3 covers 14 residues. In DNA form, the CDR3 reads TGTGCCAGCAGTTGGACTGCGGGCAATCAGCCCCAGCATTTT. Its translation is CASSWTAGNQPQHF.

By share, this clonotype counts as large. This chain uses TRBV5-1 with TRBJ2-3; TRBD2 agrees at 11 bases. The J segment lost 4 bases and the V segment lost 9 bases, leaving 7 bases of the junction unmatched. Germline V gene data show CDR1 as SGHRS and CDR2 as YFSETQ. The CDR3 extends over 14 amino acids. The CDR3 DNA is TGCGCCACCCGGGAACTAGCGGGGGCAGATACGCAGTATTTT. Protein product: CATRELAGADTQYF. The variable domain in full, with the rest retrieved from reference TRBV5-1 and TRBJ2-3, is KAGVTQTPRYLIKTRGQQVTLSCSPISGHRSVSWYQQTPGQGLQFLFEYFSETQRNKGNFPGRFSGRQFSNSRSEMNVSTLELGDSALYLCATRELAGADTQYFGPGTRLTVL.

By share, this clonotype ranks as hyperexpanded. CDR3 bases: TGTGCCAGCAGAAGAATGACAGTCAATCAGCCCCAGCATTTT. Protein: CASRRMTVNQPQHF. V is TRBV28 and J is TRBJ1-5, with a tentative D call TRBD1 (5 bases). The CDR3 has 14 residues. Germline assignment: CDR1 MDHEN and CDR2 SYDVKM. V lost 6 bases, J lost 3 bases, and 12 bases lay in between.

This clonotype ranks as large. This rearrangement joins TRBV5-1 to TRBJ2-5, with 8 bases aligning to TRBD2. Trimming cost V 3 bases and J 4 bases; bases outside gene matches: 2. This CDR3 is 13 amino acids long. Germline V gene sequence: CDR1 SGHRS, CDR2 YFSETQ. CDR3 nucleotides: TGCGCCAGCAGCTCTACTAGCGGAGAGACCCAGTACTTC. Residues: CASSSTSGETQYF. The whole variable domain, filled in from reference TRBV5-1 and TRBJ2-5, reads KAGVTQTPRYLIKTRGQQVTLSCSPISGHRSVSWYQQTPGQGLQFLFEYFSETQRNKGNFPGRFSGRQFSNSRSEMNVSTLELGDSALYLCASSSTSGETQYFGPGTRLLVL.

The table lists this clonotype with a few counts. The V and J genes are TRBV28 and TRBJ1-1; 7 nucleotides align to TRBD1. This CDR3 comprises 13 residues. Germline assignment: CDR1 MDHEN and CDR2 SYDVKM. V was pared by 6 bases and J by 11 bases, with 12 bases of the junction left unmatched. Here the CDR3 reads CASRQITGVGAFF. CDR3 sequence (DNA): TGTGCCAGCAGGCAAATAACAGGGGTAGGGGCTTTCTTT.

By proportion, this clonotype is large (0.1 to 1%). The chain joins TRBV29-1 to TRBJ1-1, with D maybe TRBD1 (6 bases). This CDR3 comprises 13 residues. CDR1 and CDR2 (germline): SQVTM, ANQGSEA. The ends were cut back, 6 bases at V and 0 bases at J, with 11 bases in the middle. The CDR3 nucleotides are TGCAGCGTAGACAGGTCCGTGAACACTGAAGCTTTCTTT. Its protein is CSVDRSVNTEAFF.

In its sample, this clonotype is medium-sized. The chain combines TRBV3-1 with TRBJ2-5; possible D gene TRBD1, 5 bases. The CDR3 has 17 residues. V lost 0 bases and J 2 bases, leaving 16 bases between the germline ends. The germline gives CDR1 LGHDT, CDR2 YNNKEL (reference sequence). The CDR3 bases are TGTGCCAGCAGCCAAGACCTCACAGGTTTCAGTCAAGAGACCCAGTACTTC. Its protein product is CASSQDLTGFSQETQYF.

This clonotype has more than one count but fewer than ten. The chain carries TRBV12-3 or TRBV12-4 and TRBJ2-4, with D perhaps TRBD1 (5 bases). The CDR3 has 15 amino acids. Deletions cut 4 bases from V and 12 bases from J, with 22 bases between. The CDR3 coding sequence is TGTGCCAGCAGTTATAGGGGCTCCCAAAAGTTCACTCAGTACTTC. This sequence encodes CASSYRGSQKFTQYF.

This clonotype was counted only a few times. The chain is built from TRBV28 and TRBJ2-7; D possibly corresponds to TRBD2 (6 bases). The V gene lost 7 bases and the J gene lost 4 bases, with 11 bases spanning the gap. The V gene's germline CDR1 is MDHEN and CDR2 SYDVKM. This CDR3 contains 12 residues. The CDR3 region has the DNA TGTGCCAGCAACCAGCGGGCTTACGAGCAGTACTTC. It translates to CASNQRAYEQYF.